A single sample is the source of the 26 T cell receptor beta chains below, sequenced in a study of technical replicates of blood from a few donors. Some clones are missing from TCRdb's copy, which holds only in-frame ones; the method was immunoSEQ multiplex PCR. The sample carries roughly 100,000 clones, 90% to 96% recorded once. The sequenced material came from T cells isolated from PBMCs. The receptors stem from a human donor in good health.

The chain recombines TRBV13 with TRBJ2-2; D is unclear. V lost 3 bases and J 8 bases, leaving 10 bases between the germline ends. The length of the CDR3 is 13 residues. Germline V CDR1 and CDR2: PRHDT, FYEKMQ (reference sequence). This chain's CDR3 is CASSLGLGGELFF. The CDR3 nucleotides are TGTGCCAGCAGCTTGGGTCTCGGGGGGGAGCTGTTTTTT.

This sequence joins TRBV29-1 and TRBJ2-3, with TRBD2 matching 11 bases. V lost 5 bases to trimming and J lost 2 bases; unmatched junction nucleotides: 6. The germline gives CDR1 SQVTM, CDR2 ANQGSEA. The CDR3 is 15 residues long. The CDR3 coding sequence is TGCAGCGTTTTAACTAGCGGGAGTTACACAGATACGCAGTATTTT. Translation gives CSVLTSGSYTDTQYF.

The genes are TRBV9 and TRBJ1-1; 11 nucleotides match TRBD1. Per germline, CDR1 SGDLS and CDR2 YYNGEE. The V gene end was trimmed by 2 bases and the J gene end by 0 bases; junction bases not matched to a gene: 12. The CDR3 has 19 residues. CDR3 sequence: CASSVDFRDRGSLNTEAFF. The CDR3 bases are TGTGCCAGCAGCGTCGACTTCCGGGACAGGGGGTCCCTGAACACTGAAGCTTTCTTT.

The V and J genes are TRBV5-1 and TRBJ1-1; 7 nucleotides agree with TRBD1. This CDR3 contains 14 residues. Germline CDR1 is SGHRS and CDR2 is YFSETQ. The V gene end was trimmed by 0 bases and the J gene end by 4 bases; junction bases not matched to a gene: 3. The CDR3: CASSLGRQGTEAFF. CDR3 coding DNA: TGCGCCAGCAGCTTGGGTAGACAGGGCACTGAAGCTTTCTTT.

This CDR3 reads CASSQVTYDTNYGYTF. The CDR3 region has the DNA TGCGCCAGCAGCCAAGTAACATACGACACTAACTATGGCTACACCTTC. This rearrangement joins TRBV4-3 to TRBJ1-2; D is unresolved. This CDR3 region has 16 residues. CDR1 and CDR2 (germline): LGHNA, YSLEER. The germline V and J ends were trimmed by 1 base and 0 bases, with 12 bases remaining between them.

The gene calls are TRBV5-1 and TRBJ2-5, with D possibly being TRBD2 (5 bases). Per germline, CDR1 SGHRS and CDR2 YFSETQ. Deletions cut 5 bases from V and 5 bases from J, with 13 bases between. CDR3 length: 13 residues. The CDR3 nucleotides are TGCGCCAGCAGTGTCCGGGAAAGGGAGACCCAGTACTTC. This translates into CASSVRERETQYF.

The chain employs TRBV5-1 and TRBJ2-1, with unresolved D. Trimming pared 0 bases from V and 0 bases from J, leaving 16 bases between. CDR1 is SGHRS and CDR2 is YFSETQ in the germline V gene. The CDR3 covers 18 residues. The CDR3 protein is CASSLAHSSQSSYNEQFF. In nucleotides, the CDR3 is TGCGCCAGCAGCTTGGCCCATAGCTCGCAGAGCTCCTACAATGAGCAGTTCTTC.

The chain recombines TRBV4-1 with TRBJ1-4; D may be TRBD1 (6 bases). V was cut by 3 bases and J by 11 bases, with 22 bases left in between. The CDR3 covers 16 residues. The germline V gene encodes CDR1 MGHRA and CDR2 YSYEKL. The CDR3 region has the DNA TGCGCCAGCAGCCATAGTGGGCCACTCGATAGGGGGAAACTGTTTTTT. This codes for CASSHSGPLDRGKLFF.

This rearrangement joins TRBV6-7 to TRBJ2-1; unclear D gene. TRBV6-7 is labeled an ORF, and its function is uncertain. The germline V and J ends were trimmed by 4 bases and 7 bases, with 14 bases remaining between them. CDR3 length: 14 residues. The CDR3, as DNA: TGTGCCAGCAGTTCCTATGACTCCCGAAATGAGCAGTTCTTC. It translates to CASSSYDSRNEQFF.

The sample holds a few counts of this clone. J is TRBJ2-1 and V is TRBV5-6; possible D gene TRBD2, 6 bases. The CDR3 runs to 13 residues. The germline V gene has CDR1 SGHDT and CDR2 YYEEEE. V was pared by 0 bases and J by 5 bases, with 6 bases between. The CDR3 reads CASSLGGDNEQFF. DNA for the CDR3: TGTGCCAGCAGCTTGGGGGGGGACAATGAGCAGTTCTTC.

V is TRBV29-1 and J is TRBJ2-7, with 8 nucleotides matching TRBD1. CDR1 is SQVTM, CDR2 ANQGSEA, per germline. V was clipped by 4 bases and J by 5 bases; unmatched bases: 10. The CDR3 is 14 residues long. The DNA for the CDR3 is TGCAGCGTTGCTTCTTGGGGACAGGTCCACGAGCAGTACTTC. The encoded protein is CSVASWGQVHEQYF.

The V call is TRBV5-1, the J call TRBJ2-3; TRBD1 matches 7 bases. Trimming cost V 0 bases and J 0 bases; bases outside gene matches: 1. This CDR3 is built from 15 residues. CDR1 is SGHRS, CDR2 YFSETQ, per germline. The CDR3 DNA reads TGCGCCAGCAGCTTGGACAGGGGTAGCACAGATACGCAGTATTTT. This gives the protein CASSLDRGSTDTQYF.

The chain recombines TRBV28 with TRBJ1-2, with D uncertain. This CDR3 has 14 amino acids. CDR1 is MDHEN and CDR2 is SYDVKM in the germline V gene. Trimming cost V 11 bases and J 0 bases, with 16 bases left between them. The chain's CDR3 is CAGSKTPSNYGYTF. In nucleotides, the CDR3 is TGTGCCGGCTCGAAGACTCCGTCTAACTATGGCTACACCTTC.

The rearrangement joins TRBV6-5 to TRBJ2-7, with a possible D match to TRBD2 (6 bases). There are 14 residues in the CDR3. The germline V gene has CDR1 MNHEY and CDR2 SVGAGI. The ends were cut back, 10 bases at V and 0 bases at J, with 16 bases in the middle. For the CDR3, the DNA is TGTGCCACCTATGGCGCGGGAAGCTCCTACGAGCAGTACTTC. It codes for CATYGAGSSYEQYF.

The rearrangement uses TRBV27 and TRBJ2-2; D uncertain. The V end was cut by 6 bases, the J end by 1 base, with 6 bases between. Germline-derived CDR1 and CDR2 are MNHEY and SMNVEV (reference sequence). CDR3 length: 13 amino acids. The CDR3 sequence is CASRNRNTGELFF. The CDR3 DNA follows: TGTGCCAGCAGGAATAGGAACACCGGGGAGCTGTTTTTT.

This clone showed up just once. This CDR3 is CASSTNPWGLDGYTF. The CDR3, as DNA: TGTGCCAGCAGTACCAACCCTTGGGGGCTAGATGGCTACACCTTC. The rearrangement uses TRBV27 and TRBJ1-2; TRBD1 might be the D (6 bases). The V gene's germline CDR1 is MNHEY and CDR2 SMNVEV (reference sequence). This CDR3 contains 15 residues. V dropped 5 bases and J dropped 6 bases, with 19 bases sitting between them.

The rearrangement uses TRBV5-4 and TRBJ2-1; D ambiguous. CDR1 and CDR2 from the germline V gene are SGHNT and YYREEE (reference sequence). There are 12 residues in the CDR3. Trimming stripped 0 bases from V and 7 bases from J, with 5 bases between. This chain's CDR3 is CASSLDLNEQFF. The CDR3 DNA is TGTGCCAGCAGCTTGGACCTAAATGAGCAGTTCTTC. Using reference TRBV5-4 and TRBJ2-1 for the parts outside the CDR3, the full variable domain is ETGVTQSPTHLIKTRGQQVTLRCSSQSGHNTVSWYQQALGQGPQFIFQYYREEENGRGNFPPRFSGLQFPNYSSELNVNALELDDSALYLCASSLDLNEQFFGPGTRLTVL.

V is TRBV7-6 and J is TRBJ1-1; unclear D gene. Trimming removed 5 bases from V and 3 bases from J, with 10 bases in between. The CDR3 runs 13 residues. The germline V gene encodes CDR1 SGHVS and CDR2 FNYEAQ. The DNA for the CDR3 is TGTGCCAGCAGCCCCGGCGGGGACACTGAAGCTTTCTTT. Residues: CASSPGGDTEAFF.

The chain joins TRBV25-1 to TRBJ1-1; D not resolved. CDR1 MGHDK and CDR2 SYGVNS come from the germline V gene. V lost 6 bases to trimming and J lost 7 bases, with 15 bases between them. This CDR3 is 13 amino acids long. CDR3 loop: CASSVIGGREAFF. CDR3 nucleotide sequence: TGTGCCAGCAGCGTAATTGGAGGCCGTGAAGCTTTCTTT.

The CDR3 sequence: CAWNPLADTSDEQFF. CDR3 sequence (DNA): TGTGCCTGGAACCCTCTAGCGGACACATCCGATGAGCAGTTCTTC. The chain employs TRBV30 and TRBJ2-1; 7 positions agree with TRBD2. Per germline, CDR1 GTSNPN and CDR2 SVGIG (reference sequence). J gave up 8 bases and V 4 bases, and 14 bases lay outside the gene matches. The CDR3 loop spans 15 amino acids.

This clone was seen once. The chain combines TRBV4-3 with TRBJ2-3, with D possibly being TRBD2 (5 bases). This CDR3 is 15 amino acids long. The ends were cut back, 1 base at V and 6 bases at J, with 14 bases in the middle. The germline gives CDR1 LGHNA, CDR2 YSLEER. CDR3 loop: CASSQGGLAGDTQYF. The CDR3 DNA is TGCGCCAGCAGCCAAGGGGGTCTAGCTGGCGATACGCAGTATTTT.

The chain links TRBV19 to TRBJ2-7; D possibly corresponds to TRBD2 (5 bases). Trimming pared 3 bases from V and 6 bases from J, leaving 12 bases between. CDR3 length equals 13 residues. Germline V gene sequence: CDR1 LNHDA, CDR2 SQIVND (reference sequence). The CDR3 loop reads CASSIWERAEQYF. Here the CDR3 DNA reads TGTGCCAGTAGTATTTGGGAGAGGGCCGAGCAGTACTTC.

This chain joins TRBV7-9 and TRBJ1-1; D unresolved. V dropped 4 bases and J dropped 4 bases, with 13 bases sitting between them. The CDR3 loop spans 14 amino acids. The germline V gene encodes CDR1 SEHNR and CDR2 FQNEAQ (reference sequence). The CDR3 DNA reads as TGTGCCAGCAGCTCTAACGGGGATGTCACTGAAGCTTTCTTT. Protein: CASSSNGDVTEAFF. Full variable domain (missing parts from reference TRBV7-9 and TRBJ1-1): DTGVSQNPRHKITKRGQNVTFRCDPISEHNRLYWYRQTLGQGPEFLTYFQNEAQLEKSRLLSDRFSAERPKGSFSTLEIQRTEQGDSAMYLCASSSNGDVTEAFFGQGTRLTVV.

V usage is TRBV18 and J usage is TRBJ1-2; TRBD1 aligns across 10 bases. Trimming cost V 6 bases and J 4 bases; bases outside gene matches: 11. Germline assignment: CDR1 KGHSH and CDR2 LQKENI. CDR3 size: 16 residues. CDR3 protein: CASSILGTGDGYGYTF. DNA of the CDR3: TGTGCCAGCTCTATCCTTGGGACAGGGGATGGCTATGGCTACACCTTC.

The V and J genes are TRBV7-8 and TRBJ2-1; 11 bases are a match to TRBD2. V dropped 2 bases and J dropped 7; count of bases not matched to a gene: 4. The CDR3 runs 15 residues. Germline values: CDR1 SGHVS, CDR2 FQNEAQ. CDR3: CASSLLAGGRNEQFF. CDR3 DNA sequence: TGTGCCAGCAGCTTACTAGCGGGAGGAAGGAATGAGCAGTTCTTC. The full variable domain, with the rest looked up from reference TRBV7-8 and TRBJ2-1, is GAGVSQSPRYKVAKRGQDVALRCDPISGHVSLFWYQQALGQGPEFLTYFQNEAQLDKSGLPSDRFFAERPEGSVSTLKIQRTQQEDSAVYLCASSLLAGGRNEQFFGPGTRLTVL.

The CDR3 coding sequence is TGCGCCAGCAGCCCAGCCCCTGAGGGGGGGGGTTATGGCTACACCTTC. Amino acids: CASSPAPEGGGYGYTF. The J gene is TRBJ1-2, the V gene TRBV4-3; TRBD1 is a possible D gene (6 bases). CDR3 length equals 16 residues. V was cut by 4 bases and J by 5 bases, with 20 bases left in between. CDR1 LGHNA and CDR2 YSLEER come from the germline V gene.